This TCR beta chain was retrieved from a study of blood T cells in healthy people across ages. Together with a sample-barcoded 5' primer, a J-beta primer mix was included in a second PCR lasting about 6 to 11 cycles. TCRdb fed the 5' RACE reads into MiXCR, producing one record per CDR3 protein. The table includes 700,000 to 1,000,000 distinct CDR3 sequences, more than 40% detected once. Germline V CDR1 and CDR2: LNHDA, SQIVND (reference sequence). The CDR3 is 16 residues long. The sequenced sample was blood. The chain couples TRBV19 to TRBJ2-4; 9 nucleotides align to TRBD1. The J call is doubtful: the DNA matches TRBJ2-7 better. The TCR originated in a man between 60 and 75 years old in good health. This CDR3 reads CASSIAGQGPYYEQYF. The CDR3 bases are TGTGCCAGTAGTATAGCGGGACAGGGTCCCTACTACGAGCAGTACTTC.